Included here is one T cell receptor beta chain sequence, with context. What antigen it recognizes has not been identified. No much larger clone exists at a distance of one base, and base qualities are not known. This entry comes from a study of T cell responses to AZD1222 COVID-19 vaccine (dated by TCRdb to the early 2020s). About the full investigation: A total of 230 to 250 trial participants underwent TCR sequencing, of whom approximately 200 had received two doses of AZD1222 and about 26 had received two doses of the MenACWY control vaccine. Enrollment into the trials was organized by age into subgroups of 18-55, 56-69 and 70-plus years, and those subgroups contained roughly 140, 27 and 60 TCR-sequenced participants, respectively.

What the work shows at the level of the full study, not this receptor alone: Vaccine-associated CD4 TCRs spanned the whole spike protein, with dominant responses in regions 160-218 and 743-854. Participants were mostly white British, with more females than males. The authors suggested clonal diversity may have been underestimated. A significant rise in spike-specific TCR breadth and depth was observed after two AZD1222 doses relative to day 0 and relative to MenACWY recipients. Because no samples from the day 14 peak response were available, repertoires could be characterized only after the peak T cell response. Conclusions about previously exposed vaccinees are limited because only six or seven AZD1222 recipients were SARS-CoV-2 seropositive at baseline. In the small 56-69-year group, the increase in depth fell short of significance, most likely because of low power. Reportedly, almost half of the unique spike-specific TCRs recognized epitopes lying outside the regions that are mutated in the B.1.351 and B.1.1.7 variants.

The CDR3 regions of human TCRbeta chains were subjected to immunosequencing. The original pipeline was this. Repertoire TCRs were matched against a reference library of SARS-CoV-2-specific TCRs generated with the MIRA antigen-specificity platform. Breadth meant the fraction of unique TCRs that were SARS-CoV-2-associated, whereas depth meant the fraction of total T cells that were SARS-CoV-2-associated. Each spike-specific TCR was assigned to its reactive spike region and to a CD4 or CD8 class using the MIRA data. Log10-transformed breadth and depth values were compared by one-way ANOVA with Sidak's multiple comparisons tests. What TCRdb holds here is the immuneACCESS table cut down to in-frame rearrangements. Part of the clones is not present; checked against another copy, under half of the missing clones reflect an unresolved V gene, and the others are unexplained. D and trimming come from the DNA, and the V and J calls and clone size come from that table. This sample has about 81,000 clones in its table, and 75% to 95% of those were observed once. Approximately 10% of the sample is taken by the ten largest.

The germline V gene specifies SGHNT as CDR1 and YENEEA as CDR2. Trimming removed 5 bases from V and 5 bases from J; the gene matches leave 9 bases unexplained. The cysteine opens and the phenylalanine closes a CDR3 of 15 amino acids. Only the CDR3 DNA is retained, 45 bases long and in frame from the first base. Sample time point, as interpreted from the label and publication: about 28 days (+/-7) after the second vaccine dose. AZD1222 recipients whose second dose came at about 4 weeks and those whose second dose came at about 12 weeks were combined into one group, since spike-specific TCR depth and breadth did not differ between the two schedules. The vaccinee samples were drawn from two UK trials, COV001 and COV002, one of which was a single-blind randomized controlled phase 2/3 trial testing AZD1222 (ChAdOx1 nCoV-19) in healthy adults. For TCRbeta chain sequencing, PBMC samples were collected from trial participants at day 0 and at day 28 after the second dose.

This sequence was found in an adult who received the AZD1222 COVID-19 vaccine. The chain couples TRBV11-3 to TRBJ1-1, with 9 bases matching TRBD1. The material sequenced was peripheral blood, taken 28 days after the second AZD1222 dose. CDR3 sequence: CASSLNTGGVTEAFF. The nucleotide sequence is TGTGCCAGCAGCCTCAACACAGGGGGCGTAACTGAAGCTTTCTTT.